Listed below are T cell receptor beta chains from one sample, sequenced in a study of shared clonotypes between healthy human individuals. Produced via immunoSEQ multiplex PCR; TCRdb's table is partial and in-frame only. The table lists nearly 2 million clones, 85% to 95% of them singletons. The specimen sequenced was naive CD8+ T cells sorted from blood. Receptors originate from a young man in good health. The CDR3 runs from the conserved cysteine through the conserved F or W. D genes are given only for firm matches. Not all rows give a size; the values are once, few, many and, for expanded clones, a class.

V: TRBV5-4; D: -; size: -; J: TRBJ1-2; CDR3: CASSLEAGNIGDGYTF; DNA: TGTGCCAGCAGCTTGGAAGCAGGAAATATAGGGGATGGCTACACCTTC
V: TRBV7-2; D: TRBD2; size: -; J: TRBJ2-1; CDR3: CASSLGSGRGEQFF; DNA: TGTGCCAGCAGCTTGGGGAGCGGGAGGGGAGAGCAGTTCTTC
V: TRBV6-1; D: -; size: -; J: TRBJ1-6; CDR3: CASNTIDSGRSPLHF; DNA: TGTGCCAGCAACACAATTGACAGCGGGCGTTCACCCCTCCACTTT
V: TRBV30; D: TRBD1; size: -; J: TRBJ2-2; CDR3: CAGTGGTGELFF; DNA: TGTGCCGGGACAGGGGGCACCGGGGAGCTGTTTTTT
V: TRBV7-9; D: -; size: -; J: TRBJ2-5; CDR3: CASSSAEVHLQETQYF; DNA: TGTGCCAGCAGCTCTGCTGAAGTACATTTACAAGAGACCCAGTACTTC
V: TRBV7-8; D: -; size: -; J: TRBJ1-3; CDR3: CASSLGRNSGNTIYF; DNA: TGTGCCAGCAGCCTCGGGCGGAACTCTGGAAACACCATATATTTT
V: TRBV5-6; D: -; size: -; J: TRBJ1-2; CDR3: CASSPKGQRNYGYTF; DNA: TGTGCCAGCAGCCCCAAGGGACAAAGAAACTATGGCTACACCTTC
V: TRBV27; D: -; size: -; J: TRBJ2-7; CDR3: CASSFGVSYEQYF; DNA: TGTGCCAGCAGTTTCGGGGTGAGCTACGAGCAGTACTTC
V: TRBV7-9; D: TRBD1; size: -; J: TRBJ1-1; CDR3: CASSEPGQPEAFF; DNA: TGTGCCAGCAGCGAACCGGGACAGCCTGAAGCTTTCTTT
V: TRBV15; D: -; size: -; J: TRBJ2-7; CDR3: CATGRSGSTYEQYF; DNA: TGTGCCACCGGAAGGTCCGGGTCCACCTACGAGCAGTACTTC
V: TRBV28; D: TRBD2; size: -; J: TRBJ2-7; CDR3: CASSSGGGSYEQYF; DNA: TGTGCCAGCAGTTCGGGGGGTGGCTCCTACGAGCAGTACTTC
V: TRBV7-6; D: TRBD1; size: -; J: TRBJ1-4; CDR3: CASTGQGLNEKLFF; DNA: TGTGCCAGCACCGGACAGGGTCTAAATGAAAAACTGTTTTTT
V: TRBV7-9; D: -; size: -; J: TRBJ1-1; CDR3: CASSFGGLNTEAFF; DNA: TGTGCCAGCAGCTTCGGGGGGCTGAACACTGAAGCTTTCTTT
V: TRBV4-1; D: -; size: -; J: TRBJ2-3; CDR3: CASSQHRYPTPTDTQYF; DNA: TGCGCCAGCAGCCAACACAGGTATCCGACGCCCACAGATACGCAGTATTTT
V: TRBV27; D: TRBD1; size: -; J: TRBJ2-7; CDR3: CASSAGTGGAYEQYF; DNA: TGTGCCAGCAGCGCCGGGACAGGGGGGGCCTACGAGCAGTACTTC
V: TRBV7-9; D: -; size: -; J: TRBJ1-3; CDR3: CASSGAIGNTIYF; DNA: TGTGCCAGCAGCGGGGCTATCGGAAACACCATATATTTT
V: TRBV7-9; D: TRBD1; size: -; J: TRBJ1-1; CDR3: CASSTPPGQGYEAFF; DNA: TGTGCCAGCAGCACTCCCCCGGGACAGGGGTATGAAGCTTTCTTT
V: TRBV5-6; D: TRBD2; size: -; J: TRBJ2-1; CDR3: CASSSTGLAGDQFF; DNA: TGTGCCAGCAGCTCTACGGGACTAGCGGGGGATCAGTTCTTC
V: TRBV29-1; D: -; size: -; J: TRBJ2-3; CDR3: CSVDDFGADTQYF; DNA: TGCAGCGTTGATGACTTCGGGGCGGATACGCAGTATTTT
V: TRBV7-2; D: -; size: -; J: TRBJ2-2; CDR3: CASSLVGATGELFF; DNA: TGTGCCAGCAGCTTAGTAGGGGCCACCGGGGAGCTGTTTTTT
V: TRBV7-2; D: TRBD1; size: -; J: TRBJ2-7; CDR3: CASSLLGTGGYEQYF; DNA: TGTGCCAGCAGCTTATTGGGGACAGGGGGCTACGAGCAGTACTTC
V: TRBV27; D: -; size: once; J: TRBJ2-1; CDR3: CASSLLEGTEQFF; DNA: TGTGCCAGCAGTTTATTAGAGGGGACGGAGCAGTTCTTC
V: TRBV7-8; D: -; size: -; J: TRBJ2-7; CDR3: CASSPRGQTGEQYF; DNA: TGTGCCAGCAGCCCAAGAGGGCAGACGGGCGAGCAGTACTTC
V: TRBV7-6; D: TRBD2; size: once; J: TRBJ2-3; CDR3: CASSHRLAGGRDTQYF; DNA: TGTGCCAGCAGCCACAGACTAGCGGGGGGGCGAGATACGCAGTATTTT